The 5 T cell receptor beta chains below all came from one sample that was sequenced in a study of technical replicates of blood from a few donors. The assay was immunoSEQ multiplex PCR, and TCRdb's table has in-frame clones only and misses some. This sample carries roughly 60,000 clones, 86% of them seen once, and the ten largest clones take roughly 5.1%. The sequenced sample consisted of PBMCs. The receptors shown here come from a human donor in good health. Some clones in this sample may be carry-over from other donors' samples.

There are a few counts of this clone. The chain is built from TRBV5-6 and TRBJ2-2; unclear D gene. The CDR3 extends over 13 amino acids. The V end lost 4 bases, the J end lost 3 bases, and 7 bases lay between the germline ends. Germline V gene data show CDR1 as SGHDT and CDR2 as YYEEEE. Here the CDR3 reads CASSLADTGELFF. For the CDR3, the DNA is TGTGCCAGCAGCCTCGCGGACACCGGGGAGCTGTTTTTT. The whole variable domain, remainder taken from reference TRBV5-6 and TRBJ2-2, is DAGVTQSPTHLIKTRGQQVTLRCSPKSGHDTVSWYQQALGQGPQFIFQYYEEEERQRGNFPDRFSGHQFPNYSSELNVNALLLGDSALYLCASSLADTGELFFGEGSRLTVL.

The chain recombines TRBV7-3 with TRBJ2-1, with 8 bases aligning to TRBD2. The germline CDR1 and CDR2 sequences are SGHTA and FQGTGA. This CDR3 has 15 amino acids. Germline trimming cut 0 bases from V and 8 bases from J; bases unmatched to any gene: 6. The CDR3 coding sequence is TGTGCCAGCAGCTTAACGACGGGAGGGGAATATGAGCAGTTCTTC. Its translation: CASSLTTGGEYEQFF.

This clone occurred once. The V and J genes are TRBV4-2 and TRBJ1-4, with 9 bases fitting TRBD1. The V and J ends lost 0 bases and 8 bases, in that order; junction bases with no gene match: 10. Per germline, CDR1 LGHNA and CDR2 YNFKEQ. The CDR3 is 17 residues long. The CDR3 sequence: CASSQDQGGTGNEKLFF. DNA of the CDR3: TGTGCCAGCAGCCAAGATCAGGGGGGGACAGGGAACGAAAAACTGTTTTTT.

The chain combines TRBV21-1 with TRBJ2-5; no check of the table's D call, TRBD2, against the DNA was made. TRBV21-1 corresponds to a pseudogene. This CDR3 is 19 amino acids long. CDR3 coding DNA: TGTGCCAGCAGCAAATGCGGAGGACTAGCGGGATGGTTCAAAGAGACCCAGTACTTC. This gives the protein CASSKCGGLAGWFKETQYF.

The chain is built from TRBV11-1 and TRBJ1-1; weak D call: TRBD1 (5 bases). Germline V gene data show CDR1 as SGHAT and CDR2 as FQDESV (reference sequence). The CDR3 sequence is 14 residues long. Trimming removed 3 bases at V and 4 bases at J, with 12 bases between. Here the CDR3 reads CASSLSSGVTEAFF. CDR3 in DNA: TGTGCCAGCAGCTTGTCATCGGGGGTCACTGAAGCTTTCTTT.